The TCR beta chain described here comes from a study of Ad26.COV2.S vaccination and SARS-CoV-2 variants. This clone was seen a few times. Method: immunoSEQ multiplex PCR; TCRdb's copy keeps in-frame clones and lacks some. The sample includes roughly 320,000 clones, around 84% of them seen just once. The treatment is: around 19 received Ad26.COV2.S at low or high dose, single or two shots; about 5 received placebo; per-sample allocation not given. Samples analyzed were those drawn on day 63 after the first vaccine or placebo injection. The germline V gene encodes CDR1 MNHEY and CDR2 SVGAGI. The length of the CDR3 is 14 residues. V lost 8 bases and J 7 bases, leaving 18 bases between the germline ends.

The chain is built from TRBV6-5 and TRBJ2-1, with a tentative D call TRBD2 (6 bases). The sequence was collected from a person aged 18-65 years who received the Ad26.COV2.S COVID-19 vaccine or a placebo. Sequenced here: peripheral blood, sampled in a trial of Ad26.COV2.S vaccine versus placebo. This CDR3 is CASSSGESRNEQFF. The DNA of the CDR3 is TGTGCCAGCTCCTCGGGGGAGTCTCGGAATGAGCAGTTCTTC.